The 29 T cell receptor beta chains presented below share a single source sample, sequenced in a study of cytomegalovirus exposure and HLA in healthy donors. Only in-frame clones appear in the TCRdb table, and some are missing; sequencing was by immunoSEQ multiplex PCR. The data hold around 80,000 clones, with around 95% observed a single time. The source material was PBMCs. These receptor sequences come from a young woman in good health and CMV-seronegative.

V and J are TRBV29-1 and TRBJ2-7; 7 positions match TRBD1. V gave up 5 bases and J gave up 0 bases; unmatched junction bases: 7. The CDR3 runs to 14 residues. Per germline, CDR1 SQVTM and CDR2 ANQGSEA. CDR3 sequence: CSVHEGDSSYEQYF. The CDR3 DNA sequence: TGCAGCGTTCACGAAGGGGACAGCTCCTACGAGCAGTACTTC.

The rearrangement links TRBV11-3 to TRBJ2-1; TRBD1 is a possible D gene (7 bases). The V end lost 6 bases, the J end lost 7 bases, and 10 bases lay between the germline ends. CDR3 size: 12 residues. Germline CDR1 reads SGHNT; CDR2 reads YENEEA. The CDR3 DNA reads TGTGCCAGCAGTCAGGGGGGTAATGAGCAGTTCTTC. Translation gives CASSQGGNEQFF.

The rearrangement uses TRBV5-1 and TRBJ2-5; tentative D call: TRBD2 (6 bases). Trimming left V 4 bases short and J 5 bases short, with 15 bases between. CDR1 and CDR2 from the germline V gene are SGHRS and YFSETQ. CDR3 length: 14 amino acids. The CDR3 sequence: CASSRGPGEETQYF. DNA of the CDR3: TGCGCCAGCAGCCGCGGCCCGGGGGAGGAGACCCAGTACTTC.

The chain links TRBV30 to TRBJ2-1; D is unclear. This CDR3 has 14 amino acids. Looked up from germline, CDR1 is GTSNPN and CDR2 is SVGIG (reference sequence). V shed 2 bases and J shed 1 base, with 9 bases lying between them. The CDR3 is CAWSLGVSYNEQFF. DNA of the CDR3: TGTGCCTGGAGTCTTGGAGTGTCCTACAATGAGCAGTTCTTC.

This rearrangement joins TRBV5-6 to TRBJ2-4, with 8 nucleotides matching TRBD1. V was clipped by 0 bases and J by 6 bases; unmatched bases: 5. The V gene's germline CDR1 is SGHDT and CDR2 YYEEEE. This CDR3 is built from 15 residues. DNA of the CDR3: TGTGCCAGCAGCTTGGACCGGGACAGGCGAAACATTCAGTACTTC. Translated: CASSLDRDRRNIQYF.

CDR3 sequence (DNA): TGTGCTAGTGGTTTGCGTCTACGGGGGGCTAACTATGGCTACACCTTC. It translates to CASGLRLRGANYGYTF. V usage is TRBV12-5 and J usage is TRBJ1-2, with a possible D match to TRBD1 (5 bases). The V gene's germline CDR1 is LGHNT and CDR2 FRNRAP. Trimming removed 2 bases at V and 0 bases at J, with 13 bases between. The CDR3 has 16 amino acids. The whole variable domain, remainder taken from reference TRBV12-5 and TRBJ1-2, is DARVTQTPRHKVTEMGQEVTMRCQPILGHNTVFWYRQTMMQGLELLAYFRNRAPLDDSGMPKDRFSAEMPDATLATLKIQPSEPRDSAVYFCASGLRLRGANYGYTFGSGTRLTVV.

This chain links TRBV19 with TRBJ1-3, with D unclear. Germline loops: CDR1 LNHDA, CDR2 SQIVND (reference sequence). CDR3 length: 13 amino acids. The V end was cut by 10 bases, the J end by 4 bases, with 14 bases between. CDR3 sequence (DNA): TGTGCCACCCAAGAAGGGAGAGGAAACACCATATATTTT. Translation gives CATQEGRGNTIYF.

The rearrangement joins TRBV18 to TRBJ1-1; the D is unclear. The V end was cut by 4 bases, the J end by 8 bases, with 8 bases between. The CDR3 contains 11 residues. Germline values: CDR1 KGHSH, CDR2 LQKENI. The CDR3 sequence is CASSHGEEAFF. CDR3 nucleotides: TGTGCCAGCTCACATGGAGAGGAAGCTTTCTTT.

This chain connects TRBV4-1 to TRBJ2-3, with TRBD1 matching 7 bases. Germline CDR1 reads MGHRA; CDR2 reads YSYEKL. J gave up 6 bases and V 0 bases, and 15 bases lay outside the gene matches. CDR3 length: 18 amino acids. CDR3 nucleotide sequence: TGCGCCAGCAGCCAAGACCCCCCCCCAGGGGGAGAGTTGGATACGCAGTATTTT. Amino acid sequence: CASSQDPPPGGELDTQYF.

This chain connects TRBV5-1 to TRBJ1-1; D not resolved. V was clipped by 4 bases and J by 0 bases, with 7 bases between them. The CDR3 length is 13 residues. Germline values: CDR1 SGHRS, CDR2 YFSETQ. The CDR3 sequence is CASSEFMNTEAFF. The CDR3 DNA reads TGCGCCAGCAGCGAGTTTATGAACACTGAAGCTTTCTTT.

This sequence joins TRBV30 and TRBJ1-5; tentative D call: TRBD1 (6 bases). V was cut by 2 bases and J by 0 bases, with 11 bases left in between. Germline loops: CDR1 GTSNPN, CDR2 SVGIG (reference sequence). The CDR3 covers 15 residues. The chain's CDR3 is CAWSPDRYSNQPQHF. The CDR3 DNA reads TGTGCCTGGAGTCCCGACAGGTATAGCAATCAGCCCCAGCATTTT.

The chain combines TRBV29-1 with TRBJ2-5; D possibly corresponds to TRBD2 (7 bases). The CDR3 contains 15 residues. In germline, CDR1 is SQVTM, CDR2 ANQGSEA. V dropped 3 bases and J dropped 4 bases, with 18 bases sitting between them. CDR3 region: CSVEGAGALGETQYF. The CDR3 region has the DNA TGCAGCGTTGAGGGGGCGGGGGCGCTCGGAGAGACCCAGTACTTC.

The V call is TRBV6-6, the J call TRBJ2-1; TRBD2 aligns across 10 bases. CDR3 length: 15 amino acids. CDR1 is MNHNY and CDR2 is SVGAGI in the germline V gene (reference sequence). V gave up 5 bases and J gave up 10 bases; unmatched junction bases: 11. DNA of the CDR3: TGTGCCAGCAGTCTTAAAGCGGGGGGGCTGGGAGAGCAGTTCTTC. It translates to CASSLKAGGLGEQFF.

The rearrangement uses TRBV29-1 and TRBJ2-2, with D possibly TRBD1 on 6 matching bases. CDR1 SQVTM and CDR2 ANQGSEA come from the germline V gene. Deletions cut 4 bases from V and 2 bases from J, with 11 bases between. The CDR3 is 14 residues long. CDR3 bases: TGCAGCGTTGCCCGGGACACCAACACCGGGGAGCTGTTTTTT. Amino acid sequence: CSVARDTNTGELFF.

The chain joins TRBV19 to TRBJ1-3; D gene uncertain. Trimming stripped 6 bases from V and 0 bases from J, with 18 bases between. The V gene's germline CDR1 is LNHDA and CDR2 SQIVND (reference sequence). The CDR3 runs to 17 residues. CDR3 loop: CASRLHTTLSSGNTIYF. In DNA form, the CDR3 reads TGTGCCAGTAGGCTCCACACGACTCTATCCTCTGGAAACACCATATATTTT.

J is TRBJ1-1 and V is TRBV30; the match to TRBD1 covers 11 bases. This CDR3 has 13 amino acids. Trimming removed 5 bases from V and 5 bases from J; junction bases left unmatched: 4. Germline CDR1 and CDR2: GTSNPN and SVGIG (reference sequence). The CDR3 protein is CAWGWDRGTEAFF. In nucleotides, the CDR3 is TGTGCCTGGGGCTGGGACAGGGGGACTGAAGCTTTCTTT.

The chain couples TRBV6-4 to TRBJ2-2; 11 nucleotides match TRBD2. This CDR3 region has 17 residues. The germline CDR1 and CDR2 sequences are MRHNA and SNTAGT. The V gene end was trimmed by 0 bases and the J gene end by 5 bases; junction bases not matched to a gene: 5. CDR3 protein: CASSDSKLAGATGELFF. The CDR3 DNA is TGTGCCAGCAGTGACTCTAAACTAGCGGGGGCGACCGGGGAGCTGTTTTTT.

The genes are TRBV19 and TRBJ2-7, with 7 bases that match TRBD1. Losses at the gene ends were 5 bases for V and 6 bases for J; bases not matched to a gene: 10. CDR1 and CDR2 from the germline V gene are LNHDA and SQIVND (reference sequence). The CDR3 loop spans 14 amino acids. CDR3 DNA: TGTGCCAGTAGTCCGGGGACAGTTCTTCGCGAGCAGTACTTC. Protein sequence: CASSPGTVLREQYF. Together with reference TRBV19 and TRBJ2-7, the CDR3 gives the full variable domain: DGGITQSPKYLFRKEGQNVTLSCEQNLNHDAMYWYRQDPGQGLRLIYYSQIVNDFQKGDIAEGYSVSREKKESFPLTVTSAQKNPTAFYLCASSPGTVLREQYFGPGTRLTVT.

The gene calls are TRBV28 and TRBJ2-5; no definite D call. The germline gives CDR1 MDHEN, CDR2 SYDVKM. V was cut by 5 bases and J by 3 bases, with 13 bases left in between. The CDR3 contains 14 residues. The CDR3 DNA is TGTGCCAGCAGTCCTATAACTCCGAAAGAGACCCAGTACTTC. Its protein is CASSPITPKETQYF.

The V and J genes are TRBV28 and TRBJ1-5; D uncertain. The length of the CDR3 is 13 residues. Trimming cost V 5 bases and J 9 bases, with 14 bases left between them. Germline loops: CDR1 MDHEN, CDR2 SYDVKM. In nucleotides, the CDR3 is TGTGCCAGCAGTCTTTTTCCCCTCGGGCCCCAGCATTTT. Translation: CASSLFPLGPQHF.

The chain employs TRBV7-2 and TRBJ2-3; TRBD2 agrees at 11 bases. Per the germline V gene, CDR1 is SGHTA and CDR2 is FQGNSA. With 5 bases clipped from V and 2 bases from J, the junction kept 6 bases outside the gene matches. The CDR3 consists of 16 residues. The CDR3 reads CASSQWTSGYTDTQYF. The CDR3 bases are TGTGCCAGCAGCCAATGGACTAGCGGGTACACAGATACGCAGTATTTT.

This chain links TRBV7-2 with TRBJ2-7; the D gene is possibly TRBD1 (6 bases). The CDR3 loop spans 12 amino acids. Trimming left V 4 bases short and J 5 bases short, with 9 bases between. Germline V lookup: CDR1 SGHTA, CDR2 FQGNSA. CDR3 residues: CASSSYRDEQYF. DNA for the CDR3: TGTGCCAGCAGCTCGTACAGGGACGAGCAGTACTTC.

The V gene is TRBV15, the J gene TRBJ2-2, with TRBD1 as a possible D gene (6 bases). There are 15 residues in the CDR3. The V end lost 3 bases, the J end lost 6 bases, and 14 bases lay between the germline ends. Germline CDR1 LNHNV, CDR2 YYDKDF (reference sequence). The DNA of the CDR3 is TGTGCCACCAGCAGCCTACTCAGGGGCTCCGGGGAGCTGTTTTTT. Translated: CATSSLLRGSGELFF.

The CDR3 sequence: CASSLSFGNEQFF. CDR3 DNA: TGTGCCAGCAGCTTATCCTTCGGCAATGAGCAGTTCTTC. The V gene is TRBV7-7, the J gene TRBJ2-1; D gene ambiguous. The V and J ends lost 2 bases and 6 bases respectively, with 8 bases between them. The CDR3 is made up of 13 amino acids. Germline V lookup: CDR1 SSHAT, CDR2 FNYEAQ (reference sequence).

The CDR3 spells CASSLDAGSYEQYF. The CDR3, as DNA: TGTGCCAGCAGCTTGGATGCGGGTAGCTACGAGCAGTACTTC. The chain uses TRBV5-6 and TRBJ2-7; D is perhaps TRBD2 (5 bases). The CDR3 has 14 residues. V was shortened by 0 bases and J by 3 bases, with 10 bases between the two germline ends. Germline CDR1 and CDR2: SGHDT and YYEEEE.

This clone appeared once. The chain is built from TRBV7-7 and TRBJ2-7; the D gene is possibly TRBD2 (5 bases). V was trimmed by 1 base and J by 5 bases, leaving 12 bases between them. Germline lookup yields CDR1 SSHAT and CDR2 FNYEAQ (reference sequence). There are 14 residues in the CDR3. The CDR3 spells CASSLGGMGDEQYF. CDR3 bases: TGTGCCAGCAGCTTAGGAGGGATGGGCGACGAGCAGTACTTC.

The CDR3 here is CASSLRTGLEQFF. The CDR3 nucleotides read TGTGCCAGCAGCTTACGGACAGGTCTTGAGCAGTTCTTC. The V and J genes are TRBV5-4 and TRBJ2-1; 7 bases fit TRBD1. Losses at the gene ends were 2 bases for V and 9 bases for J; bases not matched to a gene: 5. Germline V gene data show CDR1 as SGHNT and CDR2 as YYREEE (reference sequence). This CDR3 region has 13 residues. The whole variable domain, remainder taken from reference TRBV5-4 and TRBJ2-1, is ETGVTQSPTHLIKTRGQQVTLRCSSQSGHNTVSWYQQALGQGPQFIFQYYREEENGRGNFPPRFSGLQFPNYSSELNVNALELDDSALYLCASSLRTGLEQFFGPGTRLTVL.

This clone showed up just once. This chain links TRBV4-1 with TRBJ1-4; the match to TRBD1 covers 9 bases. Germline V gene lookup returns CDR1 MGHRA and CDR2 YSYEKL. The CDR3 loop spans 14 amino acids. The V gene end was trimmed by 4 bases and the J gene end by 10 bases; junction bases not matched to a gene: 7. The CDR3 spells CASSLRDRDGKLFF. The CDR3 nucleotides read TGCGCCAGCAGCCTCCGGGACAGGGATGGAAAACTGTTTTTT.

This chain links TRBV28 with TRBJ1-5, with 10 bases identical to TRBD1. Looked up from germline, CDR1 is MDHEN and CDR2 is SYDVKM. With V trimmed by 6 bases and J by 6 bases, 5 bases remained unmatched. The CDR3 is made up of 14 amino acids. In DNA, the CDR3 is TGTGCCAGCAGGGTGGGACAGGGGATTCAGCCCCAGCATTTT. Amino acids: CASRVGQGIQPQHF.